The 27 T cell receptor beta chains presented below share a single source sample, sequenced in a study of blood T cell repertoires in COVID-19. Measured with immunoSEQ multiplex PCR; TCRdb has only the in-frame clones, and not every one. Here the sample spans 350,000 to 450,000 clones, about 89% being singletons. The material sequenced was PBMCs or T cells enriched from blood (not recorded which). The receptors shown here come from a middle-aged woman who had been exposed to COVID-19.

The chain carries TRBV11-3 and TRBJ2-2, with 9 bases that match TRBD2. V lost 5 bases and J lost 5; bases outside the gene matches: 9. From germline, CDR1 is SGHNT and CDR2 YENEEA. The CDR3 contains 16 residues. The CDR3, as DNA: TGTGCCAGCAGCCCCCCGGGACTAGCAGGGACCGGGGAGCTGTTTTTT. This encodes CASSPPGLAGTGELFF.

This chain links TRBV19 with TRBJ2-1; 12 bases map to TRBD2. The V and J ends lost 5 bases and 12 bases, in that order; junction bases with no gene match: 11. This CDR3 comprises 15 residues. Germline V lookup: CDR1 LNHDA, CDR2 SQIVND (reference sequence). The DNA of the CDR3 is TGTGCCAGTAGTCCCGGACTAGCGGGGTCACTCGTGCAGTTCTTC. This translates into CASSPGLAGSLVQFF.

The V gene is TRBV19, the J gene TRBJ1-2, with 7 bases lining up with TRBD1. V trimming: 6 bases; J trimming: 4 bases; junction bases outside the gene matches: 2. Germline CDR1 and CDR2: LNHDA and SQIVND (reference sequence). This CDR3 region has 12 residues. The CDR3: CASRTGRYGYTF. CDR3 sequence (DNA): TGTGCCAGTAGGACAGGGCGCTATGGCTACACCTTC.

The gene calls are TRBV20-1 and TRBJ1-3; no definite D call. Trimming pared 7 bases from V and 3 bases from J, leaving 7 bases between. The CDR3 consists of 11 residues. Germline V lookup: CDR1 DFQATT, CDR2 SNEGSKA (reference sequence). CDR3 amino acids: CSVPYGNTIYF. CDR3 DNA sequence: TGCAGTGTCCCTTATGGAAACACCATATATTTT.

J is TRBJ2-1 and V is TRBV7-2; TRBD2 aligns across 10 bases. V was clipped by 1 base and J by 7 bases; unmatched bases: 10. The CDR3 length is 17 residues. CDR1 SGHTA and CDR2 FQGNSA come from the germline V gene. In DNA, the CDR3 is TGTGCCAGCAGCTTAGTCCCGGGACTAGCGAGCGAGAATGAGCAGTTCTTC. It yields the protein CASSLVPGLASENEQFF.

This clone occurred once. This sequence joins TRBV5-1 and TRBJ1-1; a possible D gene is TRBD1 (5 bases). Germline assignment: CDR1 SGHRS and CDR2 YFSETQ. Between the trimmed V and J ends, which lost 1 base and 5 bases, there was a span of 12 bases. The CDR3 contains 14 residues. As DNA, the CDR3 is TGCGCCAGCAGCTTGTCGGGGGGTAAAACTGAAGCTTTCTTT. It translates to CASSLSGGKTEAFF.

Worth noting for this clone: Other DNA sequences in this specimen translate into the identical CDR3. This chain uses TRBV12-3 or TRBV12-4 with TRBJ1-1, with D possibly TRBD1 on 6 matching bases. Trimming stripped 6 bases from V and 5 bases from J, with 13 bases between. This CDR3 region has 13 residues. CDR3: CASSLKGGTEAFF. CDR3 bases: TGTGCCAGCAGCCTCAAAGGGGGAACTGAAGCTTTCTTT.

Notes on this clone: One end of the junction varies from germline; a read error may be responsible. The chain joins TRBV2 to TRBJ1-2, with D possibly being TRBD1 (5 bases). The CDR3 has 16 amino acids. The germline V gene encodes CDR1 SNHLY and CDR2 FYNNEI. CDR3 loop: CASSEDGGGTLEGYTF. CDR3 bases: TGTGCCAGCAGCGAAGACGGGGGAGGGACTCTTGAGGGCTACACCTTC.

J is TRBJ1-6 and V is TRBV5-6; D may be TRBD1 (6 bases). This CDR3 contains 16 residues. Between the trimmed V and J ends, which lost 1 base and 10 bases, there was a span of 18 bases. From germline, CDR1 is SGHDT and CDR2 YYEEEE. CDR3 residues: CASSLLLQGSKSPLHF. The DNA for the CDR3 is TGTGCCAGCAGCTTGTTACTCCAGGGGAGTAAATCACCCCTCCACTTT.

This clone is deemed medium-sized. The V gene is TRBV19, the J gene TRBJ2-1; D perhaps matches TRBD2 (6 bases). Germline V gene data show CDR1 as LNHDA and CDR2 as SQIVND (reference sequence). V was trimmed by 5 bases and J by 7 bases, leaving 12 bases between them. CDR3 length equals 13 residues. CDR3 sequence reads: CASSHRGGNEQFF. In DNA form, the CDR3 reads TGTGCCAGTAGTCATAGAGGAGGGAATGAGCAGTTCTTC.

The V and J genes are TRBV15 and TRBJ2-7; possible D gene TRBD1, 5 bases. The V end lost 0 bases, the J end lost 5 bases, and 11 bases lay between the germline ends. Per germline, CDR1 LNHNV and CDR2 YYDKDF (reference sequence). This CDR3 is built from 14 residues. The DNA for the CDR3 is TGTGCCACCAGCAGAGACTCAGGGTGGCACGAGCAGTACTTC. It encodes CATSRDSGWHEQYF.

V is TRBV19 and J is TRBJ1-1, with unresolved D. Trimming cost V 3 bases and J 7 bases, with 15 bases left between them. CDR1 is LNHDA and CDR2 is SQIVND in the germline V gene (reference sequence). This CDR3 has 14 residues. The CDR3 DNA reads TGTGCCAGTAGTATTGGGCGGGTGATGGGTGAAGCTTTCTTT. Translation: CASSIGRVMGEAFF.

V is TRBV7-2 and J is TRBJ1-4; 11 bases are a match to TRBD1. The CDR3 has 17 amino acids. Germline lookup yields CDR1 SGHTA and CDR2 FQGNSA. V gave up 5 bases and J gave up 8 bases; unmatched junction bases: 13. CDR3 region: CASSPGTGGIPGEKLFF. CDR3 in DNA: TGTGCCAGCAGCCCGGGGACAGGGGGTATCCCGGGGGAAAAACTGTTTTTT.

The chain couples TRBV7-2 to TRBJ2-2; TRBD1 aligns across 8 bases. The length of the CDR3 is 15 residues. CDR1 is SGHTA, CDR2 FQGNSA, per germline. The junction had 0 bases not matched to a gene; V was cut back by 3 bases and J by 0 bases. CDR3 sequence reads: CASSLDRANTGELFF. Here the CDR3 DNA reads TGTGCCAGCAGCTTGGACAGGGCGAACACCGGGGAGCTGTTTTTT.

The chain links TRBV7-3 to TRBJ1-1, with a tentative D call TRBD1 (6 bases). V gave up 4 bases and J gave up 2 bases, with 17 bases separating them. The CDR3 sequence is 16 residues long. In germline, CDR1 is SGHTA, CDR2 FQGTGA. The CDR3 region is CASSSSSDSFNTEAFF. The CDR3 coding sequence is TGTGCCAGCAGCTCCTCTTCGGACAGCTTTAACACTGAAGCTTTCTTT.

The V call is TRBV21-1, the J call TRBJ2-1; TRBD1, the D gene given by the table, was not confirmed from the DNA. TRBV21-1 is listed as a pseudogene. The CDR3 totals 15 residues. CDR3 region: CATDIPDRPPNEQFF. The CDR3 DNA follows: TGTGCCACCGACATCCCAGACAGGCCACCAAATGAGCAGTTCTTC.

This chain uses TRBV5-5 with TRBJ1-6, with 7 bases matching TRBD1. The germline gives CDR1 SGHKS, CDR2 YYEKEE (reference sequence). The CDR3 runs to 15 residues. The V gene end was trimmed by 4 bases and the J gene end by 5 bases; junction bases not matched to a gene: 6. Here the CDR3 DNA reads TGTGCCAGCAGCCGGGACGGACAGGATAATTCACCCCTCCACTTT. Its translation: CASSRDGQDNSPLHF.

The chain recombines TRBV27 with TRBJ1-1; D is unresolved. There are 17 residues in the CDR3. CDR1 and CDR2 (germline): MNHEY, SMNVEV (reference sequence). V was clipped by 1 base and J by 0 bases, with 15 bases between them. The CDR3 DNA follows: TGTGCCAGCAGTTTATTTCCCCCGCTGAGTCTGAACACTGAAGCTTTCTTT. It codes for CASSLFPPLSLNTEAFF.

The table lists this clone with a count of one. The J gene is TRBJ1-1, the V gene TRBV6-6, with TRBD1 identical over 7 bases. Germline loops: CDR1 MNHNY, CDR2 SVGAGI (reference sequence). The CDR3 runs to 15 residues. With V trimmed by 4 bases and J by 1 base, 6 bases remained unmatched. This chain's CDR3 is CASSFRQGRNTEAFF. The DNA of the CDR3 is TGTGCCAGCAGTTTTCGACAGGGACGGAACACTGAAGCTTTCTTT.

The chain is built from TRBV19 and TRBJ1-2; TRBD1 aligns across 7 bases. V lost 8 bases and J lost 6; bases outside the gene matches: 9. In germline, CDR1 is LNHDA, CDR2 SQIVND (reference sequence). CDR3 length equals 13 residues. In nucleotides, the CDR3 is TGTGCCAGTTTCGGGGACAGTATTAATGGCTACACCTTC. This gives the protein CASFGDSINGYTF.

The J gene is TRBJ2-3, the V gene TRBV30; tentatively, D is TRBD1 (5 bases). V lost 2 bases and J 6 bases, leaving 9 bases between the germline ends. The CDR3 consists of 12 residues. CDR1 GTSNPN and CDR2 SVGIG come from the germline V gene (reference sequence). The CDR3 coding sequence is TGTGCCTGGAGTTCTACAGGTGATACGCAGTATTTT. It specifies CAWSSTGDTQYF. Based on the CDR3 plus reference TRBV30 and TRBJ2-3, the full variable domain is SQTIHQWPATLVQPVGSPLSLECTVEGTSNPNLYWYRQAAGRGLQLLFYSVGIGQISSEVPQNLSASRPQDRQFILSSKKLLLSDSGFYLCAWSSTGDTQYFGPGTRLTVL.

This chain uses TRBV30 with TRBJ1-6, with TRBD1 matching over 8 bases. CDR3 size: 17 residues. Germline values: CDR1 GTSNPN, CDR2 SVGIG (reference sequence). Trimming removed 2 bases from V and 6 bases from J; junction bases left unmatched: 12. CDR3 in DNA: TGTGCCTGGAGTCCCCCTCGGACAGGGAAGGCTAATTCACCCCTCCACTTT. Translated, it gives CAWSPPRTGKANSPLHF.

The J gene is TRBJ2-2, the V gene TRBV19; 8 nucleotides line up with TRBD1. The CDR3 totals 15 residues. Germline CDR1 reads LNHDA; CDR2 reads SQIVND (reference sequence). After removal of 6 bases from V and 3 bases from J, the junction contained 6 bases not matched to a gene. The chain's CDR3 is CASRRAGGYTGELFF. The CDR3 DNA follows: TGTGCCAGTAGGAGGGCAGGGGGCTACACCGGGGAGCTGTTTTTT.

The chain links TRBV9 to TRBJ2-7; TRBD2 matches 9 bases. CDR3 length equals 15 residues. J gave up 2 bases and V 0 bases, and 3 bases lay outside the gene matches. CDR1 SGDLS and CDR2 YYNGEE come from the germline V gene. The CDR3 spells CASSVGAGGPYEQYF. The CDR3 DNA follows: TGTGCCAGCAGCGTAGGGGCGGGAGGGCCCTACGAGCAGTACTTC.

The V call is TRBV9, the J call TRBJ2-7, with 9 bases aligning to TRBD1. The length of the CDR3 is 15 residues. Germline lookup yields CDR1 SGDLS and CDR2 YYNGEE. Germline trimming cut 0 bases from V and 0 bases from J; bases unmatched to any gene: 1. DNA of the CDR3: TGTGCCAGCAGCGTAGGGGACAGGGTCTCCTACGAGCAGTACTTC. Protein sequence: CASSVGDRVSYEQYF.

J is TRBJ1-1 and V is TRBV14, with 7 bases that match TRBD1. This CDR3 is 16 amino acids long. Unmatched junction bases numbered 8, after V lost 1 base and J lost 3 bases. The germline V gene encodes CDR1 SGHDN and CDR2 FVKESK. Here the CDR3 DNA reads TGTGCCAGCAGCCAAGCCCGTGAGGGGGCGGACACTGAAGCTTTCTTT. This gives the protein CASSQAREGADTEAFF.

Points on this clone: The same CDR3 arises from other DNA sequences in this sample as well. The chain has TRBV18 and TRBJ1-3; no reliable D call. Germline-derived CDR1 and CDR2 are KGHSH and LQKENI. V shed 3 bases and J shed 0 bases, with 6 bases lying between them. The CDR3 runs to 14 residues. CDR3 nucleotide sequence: TGTGCCAGCTCACCCTCCGTCTCTGGAAACACCATATATTTT. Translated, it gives CASSPSVSGNTIYF.